The 21 T cell receptor beta chains below come from one sample, sequenced in a study of CD8+CD57+ T cells in acquired aplastic anemia. The study profiled TCR beta VDJ and CDR3 using genomic DNA as template. A single record per CDR3 protein comes from TCRdb applying MiXCR to the reads. In the table there are approximately 120,000 distinct CDR3 sequences, nearly 40% of which are singletons. Patients chosen for sequencing had shown CD8+CD57+ cell expansion by flow cytometry. Sequencing was carried out using sorted CD4+, CD8+, or CD8+CD57+ T cells (not recorded which) from PBMCs. The receptors shown here come from a human donor with aplastic anemia.

Comments on this clonotype: A much larger clone is a single base away; this may be a read error. The chain has TRBV3-1 and TRBJ2-7; D might be TRBD1 or TRBD2, each matching 6 bases. The last part of the DNA fits TRBJ2-1 better; the J call may be wrong. The germline V gene encodes CDR1 LGHDT and CDR2 YNNKEL (reference sequence). The CDR3 covers 15 residues. CDR3 region: CASSLGEGGPYEQFF. The CDR3 nucleotides read TGTGCCAGCAGCCTCGGCGAGGGGGGCCCCTACGAGCAGTTCTTC.

About this clonotype itself: This may come from a read error, since a much larger clone is one base off. V is TRBV3-1 and J is TRBJ1-1; a weak D match, TRBD1 (5 bases). The CDR3 is made up of 16 amino acids. Germline CDR1 is LGHDT and CDR2 is YNNKEL (reference sequence). The CDR3 nucleotides read TGTGCCAGCAGCCGCAGTCGTGTGGGGCTGAACACTGAAGCTTCCTTT. This codes for CASSRSRVGLNTEASF.

This clonotype has at least ten counts. The V and J genes are TRBV4-1 and TRBJ1-4; 8 bases are a match to TRBD1. The CDR3 runs 12 residues. Trimming took 4 bases from V and 10 from J; bases not matched to a gene: 2. Germline V lookup: CDR1 MGHRA, CDR2 YSYEKL. The CDR3 region is CASSPDRGKLFF. CDR3 coding DNA: TGCGCCAGCAGCCCCGACAGGGGAAAACTGTTTTTT.

This clonotype came up many times. The DNA of the CDR3 is TGTGCCAGCAGTCCTCGACAGACCTATGGCTACACCTTC. Its translation: CASSPRQTYGYTF. The chain has TRBV5-5 and TRBJ1-2; possibly TRBD1 for D (5 bases). This CDR3 is 13 amino acids long. The germline CDR1 and CDR2 sequences are SGHKS and YYEKEE (reference sequence). Trimming took off 5 bases at V and 4 bases at J, with 12 bases between the two ends.

This clonotype occurred many times. The gene calls are TRBV19 and TRBJ2-2; D is ambiguous. The CDR3 length is 15 residues. V lost 2 bases and J 1 base, leaving 8 bases between the germline ends. Germline V gene sequence: CDR1 LNHDA, CDR2 SQIVND (reference sequence). The CDR3 reads CASSIKTLNTGELFF. Written as DNA, the CDR3 is TGTGCCAGTAGTATAAAGACATTGAACACCGGGGAGCTGTTTTTT.

The chain links TRBV2 to TRBJ2-7; D is ambiguous. The CDR3 contains 14 residues. CDR1 SNHLY and CDR2 FYNNEI come from the germline V gene. The V and J ends lost 7 bases and 5 bases respectively, with 18 bases between them. CDR3 DNA sequence: TGTGCCAGCAACCCACGGAGCGTCGGCCACGAGCAGTACTTC. It encodes CASNPRSVGHEQYF. The complete variable domain, with remaining parts taken from reference TRBV2 and TRBJ2-7, reads EPEVTQTPSHQVTQMGQEVILRCVPISNHLYFYWYRQILGQKVEFLVSFYNNEISEKSEIFDDQFSVERPDGSNFTLKIRSTKLEDSAMYFCASNPRSVGHEQYFGPGTRLTVT.

This clonotype came up many times. This chain uses TRBV19 with TRBJ2-3; D is uncertain. This CDR3 comprises 11 residues. V gave up 3 bases and J gave up 5 bases, with 3 bases separating them. Germline assignment: CDR1 LNHDA and CDR2 SQIVND (reference sequence). In DNA form, the CDR3 reads TGTGCCAGTAGTATGAAAGATACGCAGTATTTT. It encodes CASSMKDTQYF. Combining the CDR3 with reference TRBV19 and TRBJ2-3 gives the whole variable domain DGGITQSPKYLFRKEGQNVTLSCEQNLNHDAMYWYRQDPGQGLRLIYYSQIVNDFQKGDIAEGYSVSREKKESFPLTVTSAQKNPTAFYLCASSMKDTQYFGPGTRLTVL.

This clonotype was seen at least ten times. The chain carries TRBV6-1 and TRBJ1-6; D is uncertain. The CDR3 is 17 residues long. V lost 4 bases to trimming and J lost 10 bases, with 23 bases between them. Germline V CDR1 and CDR2: MNHNS, SASEGT. The CDR3 coding sequence is TGTGCCAGCAGTGCCTCTGCCGGGGTTTTTTCTGGATCACCCCTCCACTTT. Amino acid sequence: CASSASAGVFSGSPLHF.

Ten or more counts support this clonotype. The genes are TRBV29-1 and TRBJ1-2, with D tentatively TRBD1 (6 bases). V lost 6 bases and J 7 bases, leaving 21 bases between the germline ends. The CDR3 length is 14 residues. CDR1 is SQVTM and CDR2 is ANQGSEA in the germline V gene. CDR3 residues: CSVAPLPGAGGYTF. CDR3 DNA sequence: TGCAGCGTAGCTCCTCTTCCGGGGGCGGGTGGCTACACCTTC.

This clonotype showed up just a few times. A much larger clone sits a single nucleotide away, making a read error possible. This chain joins TRBV24-1 and TRBJ1-6; no clear D gene. The CDR3 is 12 residues long. Germline CDR1 KGHDR, CDR2 SFDVKD. V was pared by 6 bases and J by 11 bases, with 10 bases between. The CDR3 nucleotides are TGTGCCACCAGTTCATCGATGGCACCCCTCCACTTT. It translates to CATSSSMAPLHF.

V usage is TRBV29-1 and J usage is TRBJ2-3; D could derive from TRBD1 or TRBD2 (5 bases each). The CDR3 is 15 residues long. V was shortened by 8 bases and J by 0 bases, with 18 bases between the two germline ends. Germline V gene data show CDR1 as SQVTM and CDR2 as ANQGSEA. The CDR3 DNA reads TGCAGCTTGGAGGCCGGGGCCTGGAGCACAGATACGCAGTATTTT. Translating it yields CSLEAGAWSTDTQYF.

This clonotype appeared many times. This rearrangement joins TRBV19 to TRBJ1-1; TRBD1 agrees at 8 bases. The CDR3 spans 16 residues. The junction had 15 bases not matched to a gene; V was cut back by 6 bases and J by 6 bases. From germline, CDR1 is LNHDA and CDR2 SQIVND (reference sequence). The CDR3 region is CASSTPDRVGKAEAFF. CDR3 nucleotides: TGTGCCAGTAGCACACCGGACAGGGTGGGAAAGGCTGAAGCTTTCTTT.

The chain joins TRBV7-6 to TRBJ2-5; D gene unclear. This CDR3 region has 16 residues. Germline CDR1 is SGHVS and CDR2 is FNYEAQ. Deletions cut 5 bases from V and 1 base from J, with 17 bases between. The CDR3 here is CASSPPTSGSQETQYF. The CDR3 DNA reads as TGTGCCAGCAGCCCCCCCACATCTGGCAGCCAAGAGACCCAGTACTTC.

The rearrangement uses TRBV24-1 and TRBJ1-2; D call uncertain. The CDR3 contains 14 residues. Germline CDR1 is KGHDR and CDR2 is SFDVKD. V gave up 2 bases and J gave up 5 bases, with 11 bases separating them. In DNA form, the CDR3 reads TGTGCCACCAGTGATTACTCATCGGGGTATGGCTACACCTTC. Amino acids: CATSDYSSGYGYTF.

Points on this clonotype: A much larger clone differs from this one at a single base, so this may be a read error. The chain joins TRBV19 to TRBJ1-3; D not certain. CDR1 and CDR2 from the germline V gene are LNHDA and SQIVND (reference sequence). This CDR3 spans 16 amino acids. The CDR3 nucleotides read TGTGCCAGTAGCCGATCGGTTATACCCTCTGGAGACACCATATATTTT. Translation: CASSRSVIPSGDTIYF.

This clonotype was seen a single time. The J gene is TRBJ2-5, the V gene TRBV2, with 7 nucleotides matching TRBD1. The length of the CDR3 is 15 residues. J was trimmed by 4 bases and V by 6 bases; bases with no gene match: 11. Germline V gene sequence: CDR1 SNHLY, CDR2 FYNNEI. The CDR3 bases are TGTGCCAGCAGGAAAATGAGACAGGGCGGAGAGACCCAGTACTTC. Amino acids: CASRKMRQGGETQYF.

A word on this clonotype: A much larger clone lies one base from this, so it may be a read error. The rearrangement uses TRBV3-1 and TRBJ1-6; 7 bases agree with TRBD1. This CDR3 is 16 amino acids long. Germline V gene data show CDR1 as LGHDT and CDR2 as YNNKEL (reference sequence). The CDR3 reads CASSQDITGANSPPHF. The DNA for the CDR3 is TGTGCCAGCAGCCAAGATATAACAGGGGCCAATTCACCCCCCCACTTT.

This clonotype was recorded many times. The gene calls are TRBV20-1 and TRBJ2-6; the D is unclear. From germline, CDR1 is DFQATT and CDR2 SNEGSKA (reference sequence). The V gene lost 0 bases and the J gene lost 14 bases, with 14 bases spanning the gap. The CDR3 has 13 residues. CDR3 loop: CSARDSDRTFLTF. As DNA, the CDR3 is TGCAGTGCTAGAGATTCGGACCGAACCTTCCTGACTTTC.

This clonotype appeared a few times. The chain links TRBV18 to TRBJ1-3, with D unclear. The CDR3 has 13 amino acids. Deletions cut 2 bases from V and 0 bases from J, with 2 bases between. The V gene's germline CDR1 is KGHSH and CDR2 LQKENI. CDR3 sequence reads: CASSPGSGNTIYF. Here the CDR3 DNA reads TGTGCCAGCTCACCAGGCTCTGGAAACACCATATATTTT.

In this sample, this clonotype turned up many times. V and J are TRBV5-1 and TRBJ1-3, with no clear D. This CDR3 spans 15 amino acids. Trimming cost V 4 bases and J 2 bases, with 13 bases left between them. Looked up from germline, CDR1 is SGHRS and CDR2 is YFSETQ. CDR3 residues: CASSQMGTTGNTIYF. CDR3 nucleotides: TGCGCCAGCAGCCAGATGGGTACCACTGGAAACACCATATATTTT.

The CDR3 DNA sequence: TGTGCCACCAGCAGAGATGTAACATCTAACACTGAAGCTTTCTTT. This sequence encodes CATSRDVTSNTEAFF. The chain links TRBV15 to TRBJ1-1; D not resolved. The ends were cut back, 0 bases at V and 2 bases at J, with 10 bases in the middle. The V gene's germline CDR1 is LNHNV and CDR2 YYDKDF (reference sequence). The CDR3 sequence is 15 residues long.